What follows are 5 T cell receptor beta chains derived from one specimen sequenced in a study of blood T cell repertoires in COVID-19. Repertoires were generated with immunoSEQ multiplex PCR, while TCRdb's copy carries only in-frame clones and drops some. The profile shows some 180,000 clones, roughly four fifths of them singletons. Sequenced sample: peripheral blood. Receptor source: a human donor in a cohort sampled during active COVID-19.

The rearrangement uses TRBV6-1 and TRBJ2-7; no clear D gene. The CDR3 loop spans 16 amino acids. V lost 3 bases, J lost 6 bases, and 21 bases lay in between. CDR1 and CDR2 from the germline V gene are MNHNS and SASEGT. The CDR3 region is CASSEQTFASNCEQYF. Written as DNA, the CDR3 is TGTGCCAGCAGTGAGCAGACATTTGCATCGAATTGCGAGCAGTACTTC.

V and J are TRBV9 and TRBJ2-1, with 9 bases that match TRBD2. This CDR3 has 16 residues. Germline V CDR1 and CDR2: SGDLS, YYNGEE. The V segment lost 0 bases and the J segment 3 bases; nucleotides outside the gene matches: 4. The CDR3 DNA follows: TGTGCCAGCAGCGTAGATGGAGCGGGGGGCTACAATGAGCAGTTCTTC. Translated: CASSVDGAGGYNEQFF.

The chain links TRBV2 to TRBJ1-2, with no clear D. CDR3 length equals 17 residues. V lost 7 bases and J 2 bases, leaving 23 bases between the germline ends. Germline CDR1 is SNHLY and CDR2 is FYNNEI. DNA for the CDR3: TGTGCCAGCAAATTAGACCCTGGAGGAGGCACCAACTATGGCTACACCTTC. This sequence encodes CASKLDPGGGTNYGYTF.

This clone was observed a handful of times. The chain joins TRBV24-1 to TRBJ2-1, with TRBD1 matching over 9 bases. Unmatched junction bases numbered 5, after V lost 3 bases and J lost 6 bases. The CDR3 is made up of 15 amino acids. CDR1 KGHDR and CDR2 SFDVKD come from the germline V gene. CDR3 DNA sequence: TGTGCCACCAGTGATGGACAGGGGCCTGGCAATGAGCAGTTCTTC. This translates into CATSDGQGPGNEQFF.

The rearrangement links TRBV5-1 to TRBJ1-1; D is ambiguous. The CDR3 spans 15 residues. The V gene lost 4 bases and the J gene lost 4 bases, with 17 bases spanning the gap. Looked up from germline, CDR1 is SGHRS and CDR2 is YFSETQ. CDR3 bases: TGCGCCAGCAGCGGAGTTGCTACGATGGGCACTGAAGCTTTCTTT. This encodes CASSGVATMGTEAFF.